This T cell receptor (beta chain) was obtained from a study of T cells in women clearing cervical HPV infection. Turning to this clone: Coverage ceases 3 residues before the CDR3 finishes, and the germline J gene fills in the end.

Produced via immunoSEQ multiplex PCR; TCRdb's table is partial and in-frame only. The sample has tens of thousands of clones. CDR1 and CDR2 from the germline V gene are SGHDT and YYEEEE. Trimming took off 4 bases at V and 5 bases at J, with 11 bases between the two ends. The CDR3 extends over 13 amino acids. The sequencing input was blood buffy coat. The sequence derives from a woman between 18 and 70 years old with a cervical HPV16 infection that either progressed to CIN3+ or cleared (not recorded which). The rearrangement links TRBV5-6 to TRBJ2-3; tentative D call: TRBD1 (5 bases). The CDR3 protein is CASSGPGRDTQYF. The covered CDR3 bases are TGTGCCAGCAGCGGACCAGGGCGAGATACG.